This entry describes one T cell receptor beta chain. This record belongs to a study of blood T cell repertoires in COVID-19. Study summary: From the United States, Italy and Spain came samples of acute and convalescent COVID-19. Nucleic acid was either cDNA or gDNA, and it came from T cells, B-cell-depleted T cells, or PBMCs.

How the authors handled the data: Quantification of nucleated cells was approximated via reference gene primer amplification. Assay: immunoSEQ multiplex PCR; the TCRdb copy retains only in-frame clones and omits some. V and J calls and clone size come straight from that table; D and trimming were deduced from the DNA. The sample carries fewer than 95,000 clones, 70% to 90% recorded once. The CDR3 length is 16 residues. CDR1 LGHDT and CDR2 YNNKEL come from the germline V gene (reference sequence). The V end was cut by 3 bases, the J end by 3 bases, with 18 bases between. The chain is built from TRBV3-1 (or the pseudogene TRBV3-2) and TRBJ2-7; TRBD1 might be the D (5 bases). The sequencing input was peripheral blood. This TCR derives from a man aged 50 to 60 with acute or convalescent COVID-19. Written as DNA, the CDR3 is TGTGCCAGCAGCCACCCCCCCTCGACGGACAACTACGAGCAGTACTTC. It specifies CASSHPPSTDNYEQYF.